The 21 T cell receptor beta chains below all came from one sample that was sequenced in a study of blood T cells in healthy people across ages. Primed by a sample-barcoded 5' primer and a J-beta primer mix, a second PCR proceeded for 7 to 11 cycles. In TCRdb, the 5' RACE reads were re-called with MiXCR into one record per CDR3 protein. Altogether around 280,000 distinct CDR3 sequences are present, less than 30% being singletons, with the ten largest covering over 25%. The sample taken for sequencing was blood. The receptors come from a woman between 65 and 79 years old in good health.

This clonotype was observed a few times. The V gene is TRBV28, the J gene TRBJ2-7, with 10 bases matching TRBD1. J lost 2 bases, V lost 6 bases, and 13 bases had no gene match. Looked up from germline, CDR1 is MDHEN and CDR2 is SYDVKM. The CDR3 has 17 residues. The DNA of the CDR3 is TGTGCCAGCAGACTTATTCGGGGACAGGGGAGGGCCTACGAGCAGTACTTC. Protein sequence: CASRLIRGQGRAYEQYF.

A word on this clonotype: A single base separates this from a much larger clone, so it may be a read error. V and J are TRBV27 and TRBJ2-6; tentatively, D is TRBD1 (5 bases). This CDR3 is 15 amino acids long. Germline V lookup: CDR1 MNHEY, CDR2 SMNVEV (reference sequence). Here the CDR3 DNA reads TGTGCCAGCAGCTTACAGGCCTCTGGGGCCAACGTCCGGACTTTC. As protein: CASSLQASGANVRTF.

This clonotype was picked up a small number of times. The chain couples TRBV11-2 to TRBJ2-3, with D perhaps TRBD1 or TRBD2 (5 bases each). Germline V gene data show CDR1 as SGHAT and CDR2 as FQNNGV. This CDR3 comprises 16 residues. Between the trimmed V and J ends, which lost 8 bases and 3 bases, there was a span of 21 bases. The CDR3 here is CASHEGGLRVTDTQYF. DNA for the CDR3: TGTGCCAGCCACGAAGGCGGGCTCAGGGTTACAGATACGCAGTATTTT. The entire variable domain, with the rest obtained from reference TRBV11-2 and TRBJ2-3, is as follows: EAGVAQSPRYKIIEKRQSVAFWCNPISGHATLYWYQQILGQGPKLLIQFQNNGVVDDSQLPKDRFSAERLKGVDSTLKIQPAKLEDSAVYLCASHEGGLRVTDTQYFGPGTRLTVL.

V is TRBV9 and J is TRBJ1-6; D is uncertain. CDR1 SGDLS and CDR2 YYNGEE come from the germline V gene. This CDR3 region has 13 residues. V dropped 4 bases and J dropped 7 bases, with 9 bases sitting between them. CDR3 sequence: CASSPAENSPLHF. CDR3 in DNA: TGTGCCAGCAGCCCAGCGGAGAATTCACCCCTCCACTTT.

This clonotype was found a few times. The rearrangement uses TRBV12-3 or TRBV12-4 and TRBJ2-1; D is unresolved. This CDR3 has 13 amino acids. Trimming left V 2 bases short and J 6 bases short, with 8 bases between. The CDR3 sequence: CASSLSVSNEQFF. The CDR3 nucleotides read TGTGCCAGCAGTTTATCGGTTAGCAATGAGCAGTTCTTC.

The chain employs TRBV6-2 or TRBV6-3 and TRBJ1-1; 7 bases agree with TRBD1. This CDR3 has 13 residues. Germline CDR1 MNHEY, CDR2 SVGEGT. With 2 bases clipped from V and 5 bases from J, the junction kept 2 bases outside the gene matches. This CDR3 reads CASSYLQGTEAFF. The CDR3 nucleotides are TGTGCCAGCAGTTACCTACAGGGGACTGAAGCTTTCTTT.

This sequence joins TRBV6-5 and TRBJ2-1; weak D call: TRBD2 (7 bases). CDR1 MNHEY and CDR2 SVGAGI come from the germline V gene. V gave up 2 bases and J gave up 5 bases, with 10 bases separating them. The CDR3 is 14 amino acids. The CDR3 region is CASSYRGRDNEQFF. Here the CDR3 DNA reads TGTGCCAGCAGTTACAGGGGGAGGGACAATGAGCAGTTCTTC.

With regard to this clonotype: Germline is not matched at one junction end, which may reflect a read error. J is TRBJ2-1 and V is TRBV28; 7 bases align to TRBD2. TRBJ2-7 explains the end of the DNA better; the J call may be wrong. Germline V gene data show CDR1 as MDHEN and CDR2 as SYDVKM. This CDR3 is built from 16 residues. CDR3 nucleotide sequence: TGTGCCAGCAGTTTTTCTCTAGCGGCCCTCACATACGTGCAGTACTTC. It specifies CASSFSLAALTYVQYF.

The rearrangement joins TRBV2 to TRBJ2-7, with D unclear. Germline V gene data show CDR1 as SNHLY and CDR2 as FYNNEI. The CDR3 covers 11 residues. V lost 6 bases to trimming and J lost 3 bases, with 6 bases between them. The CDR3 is CASRLHYEQYF. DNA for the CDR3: TGTGCCAGCAGATTACACTACGAGCAGTACTTC.

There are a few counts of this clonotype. The CDR3 sequence is CASSHRLAGGGGTGELFF. The CDR3 nucleotides read TGCGCCAGCAGCCACAGACTAGCGGGAGGGGGTGGCACCGGGGAGCTGTTTTTT. This sequence joins TRBV4-3 and TRBJ2-2, with 14 bases lining up with TRBD2. The CDR3 spans 18 residues. The germline V gene encodes CDR1 LGHNA and CDR2 YSLEER. With V trimmed by 3 bases and J by 4 bases, 7 bases remained unmatched.

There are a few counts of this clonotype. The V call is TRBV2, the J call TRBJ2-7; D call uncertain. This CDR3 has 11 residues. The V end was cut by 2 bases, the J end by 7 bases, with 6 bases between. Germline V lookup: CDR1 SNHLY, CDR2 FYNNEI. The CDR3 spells CASSERGEQYF. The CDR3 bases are TGTGCCAGCAGTGAACGTGGAGAGCAGTACTTC. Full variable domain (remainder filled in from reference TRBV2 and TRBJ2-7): EPEVTQTPSHQVTQMGQEVILRCVPISNHLYFYWYRQILGQKVEFLVSFYNNEISEKSEIFDDQFSVERPDGSNFTLKIRSTKLEDSAMYFCASSERGEQYFGPGTRLTVT.

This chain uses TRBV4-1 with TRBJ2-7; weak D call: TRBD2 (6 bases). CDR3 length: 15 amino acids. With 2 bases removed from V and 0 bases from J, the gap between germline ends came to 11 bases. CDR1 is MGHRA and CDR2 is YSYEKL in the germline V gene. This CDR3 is CASSQKYGSSYEQYF. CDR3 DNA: TGCGCCAGCAGCCAAAAATACGGGAGCTCCTACGAGCAGTACTTC.

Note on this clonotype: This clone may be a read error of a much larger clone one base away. Written as DNA, the CDR3 is TGCAGTGCTAGAGATTCGGTGGGTCCCTACGAGCAGTACTTC. Translating gives CSARDSVGPYEQYF. The V and J genes are TRBV20-1 and TRBJ2-1, with D uncertain. The J call is uncertain, as TRBJ2-7 better fits the DNA end. Germline V lookup: CDR1 DFQATT, CDR2 SNEGSKA (reference sequence). This CDR3 spans 14 amino acids.

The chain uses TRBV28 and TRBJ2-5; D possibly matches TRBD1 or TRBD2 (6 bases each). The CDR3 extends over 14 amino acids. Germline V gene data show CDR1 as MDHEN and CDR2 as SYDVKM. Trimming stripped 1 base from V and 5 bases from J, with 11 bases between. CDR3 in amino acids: CASSLSGARETQYF. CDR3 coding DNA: TGTGCCAGCAGTTTATCGGGGGCGCGGGAGACCCAGTACTTC.

This CDR3 reads CASHRGETQYF. The CDR3 DNA sequence: TGTGCCAGCCACAGAGGGGAGACCCAGTACTTC. The V call is TRBV2, the J call TRBJ2-5, with D possibly being TRBD2 (5 bases). The CDR3 is made up of 11 amino acids. Deletions cut 8 bases from V and 5 bases from J, with 9 bases between. CDR1 is SNHLY, CDR2 FYNNEI, per germline.

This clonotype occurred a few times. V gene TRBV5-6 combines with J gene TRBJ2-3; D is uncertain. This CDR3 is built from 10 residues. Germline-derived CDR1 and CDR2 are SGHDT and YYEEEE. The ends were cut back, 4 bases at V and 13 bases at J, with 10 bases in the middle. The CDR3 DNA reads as TGTGCCAGCAGCCGCGGTTTGAAGTATTTT. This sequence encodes CASSRGLKYF.

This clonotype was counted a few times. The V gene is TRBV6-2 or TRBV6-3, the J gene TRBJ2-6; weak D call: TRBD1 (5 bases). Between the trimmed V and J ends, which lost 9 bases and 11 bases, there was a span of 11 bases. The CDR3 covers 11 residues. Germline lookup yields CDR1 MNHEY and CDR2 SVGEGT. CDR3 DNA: TGTGCCAGTAGTGACAGAGACGTCCTGACTTTC. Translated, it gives CASSDRDVLTF.

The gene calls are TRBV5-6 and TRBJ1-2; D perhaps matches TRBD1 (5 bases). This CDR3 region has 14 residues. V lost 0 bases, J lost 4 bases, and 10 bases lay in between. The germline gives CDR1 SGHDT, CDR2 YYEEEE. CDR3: CASSLERGGYGYTF. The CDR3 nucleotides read TGTGCCAGCAGCTTGGAGAGGGGTGGCTATGGCTACACCTTC.

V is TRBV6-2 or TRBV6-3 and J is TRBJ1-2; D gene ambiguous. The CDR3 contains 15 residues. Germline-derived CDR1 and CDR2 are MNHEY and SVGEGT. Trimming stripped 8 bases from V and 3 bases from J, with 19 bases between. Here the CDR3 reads CASVSLGLEDYGYTF. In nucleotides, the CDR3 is TGTGCCAGCGTCTCCCTCGGACTCGAAGACTATGGCTACACCTTC.

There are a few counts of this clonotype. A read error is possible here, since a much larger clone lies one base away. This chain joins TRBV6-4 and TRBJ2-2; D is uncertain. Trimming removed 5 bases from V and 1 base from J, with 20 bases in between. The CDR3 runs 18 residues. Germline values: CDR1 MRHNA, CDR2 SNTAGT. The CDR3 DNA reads TGTGCCAGCAGTCCTGAACCACTGCGGCAGTGGAACACCGGGGAGCTGTTTTTT. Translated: CASSPEPLRQWNTGELFF.

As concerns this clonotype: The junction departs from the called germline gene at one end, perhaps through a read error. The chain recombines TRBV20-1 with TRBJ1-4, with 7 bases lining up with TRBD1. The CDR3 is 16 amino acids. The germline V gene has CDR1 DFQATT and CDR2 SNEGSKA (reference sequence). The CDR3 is CSTRDNQYRGGEKLFF. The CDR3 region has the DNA TGCAGTACTAGAGACAACCAATACAGGGGTGGTGAAAAACTGTTTTTT.